This T cell receptor beta chain was identified in a study of T cells after somatic rescue of genetic block. Sequenced by immunoSEQ multiplex PCR; TCRdb stores in-frame clones only, minus some. The repertoire holds over 9,500 clones, with about 74% as singletons. Germline CDR1 and CDR2: LNHDA and SQIVND (reference sequence). V lost 3 bases, J lost 4 bases, and 4 bases stayed unmatched. The CDR3 runs to 16 residues. This clone is classed as medium-sized. This rearrangement joins TRBV19 to TRBJ1-4; 11 bases line up with TRBD1. This TCR was sampled from a boy younger than 18. Sequencing used peripheral blood mononuclear cells (PBMCs). The CDR3 coding sequence is TGTGCCAGTAGTATCGGACAGGGGGCCGTTAATGAAAAACTGTTTTTT. Residues: CASSIGQGAVNEKLFF.